This T cell receptor beta chain emerged from a study of blood T cell repertoires in COVID-19 (dated by TCRdb to about 2020). As for the study more broadly: Samples from collaborators originated in the United States, Italy and Spain and spanned both the acute and convalescent phases of COVID-19. The prospective study material was composed of cDNA or gDNA derived from T cells, B-cell-depleted T cells, or PBMCs. Deeply sampled blood TCRbeta repertoires from subjects exposed to, actively infected with, or recovered from COVID-19 were included in the dataset. The repertoires were released in a freely available public database meant as a resource for research on the immune response to SARS-CoV-2. Samples were obtained from the ongoing ImmuneRACE study (first 160 participants) and from roughly 1,300 subjects provided by 6 global collaborators. Nearly every sample came with metadata listing a de-identified subject ID, COVID-19 status, age in years and sex. HLA class I and class II types, where available, came from metadata supplied by the sample provider rather than from assay-based typing.

General study outcomes and caveats: How much clinical and demographic metadata was included differed by source and by participant, and the metadata was provided uncurated.

A word on this clone: It has no known antigen specificity. Base-call qualities are not available, and no considerably larger clone is one nucleotide away.

The CDR1 and CDR2 encoded by the germline V gene (reference sequence) are LGHDT and YNNKEL. Trimming at the junction amounts to 5 bases on V and 0 bases on J, and the germline ends lie 7 bases apart. The CDR3 has 13 amino acids, counting the end cysteine and phenylalanine. CDR3 DNA is the only sequence kept; it has 39 bases, read in frame from the first base. Each collaborating institution followed its own protocols to collect whole blood in K2EDTA tubes. Collaborator samples were shipped for TCRbeta analysis as frozen whole blood, isolated PBMCs, or DNA extracted from either sample type. TCRbeta CDR3 regions were amplified from genomic DNA by means of the immunoSEQ Assay, a bias-controlled multiplex PCR. For the original study's pipeline: Nucleated cell counts per sample were estimated from amplification of reference gene primers within the assay. To quantify the absolute abundance of each unique TCRbeta CDR3 rearrangement, sequence reads were collapsed and filtered. For each sample, productive Simpson clonality was calculated by taking the square root of Simpson's diversity index across productive rearrangements. The source is immuneACCESS, and TCRdb retained only in-frame sequences with V and J called. Part of the clones is not carried over; for the studies checked, unresolved V genes explain less than half of this, and the remainder is unexplained. That table is the source of V, J and clone size, and D and trimming were worked out from the DNA. In this sample the table shows 200,000 to 250,000 clones, 80% to 85% of which occur a single time. The leading ten clones occupy 15% to 20% of the sample.

The sequence derives from an elderly woman with active or convalescent COVID-19. What was sequenced was peripheral blood. In this chain, TRBV3-1 (or the pseudogene TRBV3-2) is recombined with TRBJ1-1, with TRBD1 tentatively as D gene (5 bases match). For the CDR3, the sequence is CASSNRLNTEAFF. The DNA reads TGTGCCAGCAGCAACAGGCTGAACACTGAAGCTTTCTTT.